The sequence of this T cell receptor beta chain was determined in a study of cytomegalovirus exposure and HLA in healthy donors. The V end was cut by 0 bases, the J end by 4 bases, with 13 bases between. The CDR3 contains 16 residues. Germline V lookup: CDR1 WNHNN, CDR2 SYGVQD (reference sequence). Study-wide results and limits: According to a subsequent analysis, TCR clusters identified in the first cohort showed a tendency to co-occur across the 100 to 150 validation repertoires.

In regard to this clone: Its antigen is currently unknown.

Method: immunoSEQ multiplex PCR; TCRdb's copy keeps in-frame clones and lacks some. The sample records 140,000 or so clones, just under 90% being singletons. The source is a woman aged 25 to 39 in good health and CMV-seropositive. This chain uses TRBV10-1 with TRBJ1-3, with D possibly being TRBD1 (6 bases). Sequencing was done on a sample of PBMCs. The CDR3 sequence: CASSESSQGQGNTIYF. The CDR3 bases are TGCGCCAGCAGTGAGTCTTCCCAGGGGCAAGGAAACACCATATATTTT.